This T cell receptor beta chain originates from a study of shared clonotypes between healthy human individuals. Study-wide context: Sampling drew on donors who were a couple of women and a few men aged 18 to 49.

Healthy HIV-negative adults with no recent acute infections or vaccinations were recruited as donors. Only Caucasian adults living in Nashville, Tennessee served as donors. Researchers divided each subset's genomic DNA evenly across several immunoSEQ plates. The assay was immunoSEQ multiplex PCR, and TCRdb's table has in-frame clones only and misses some. The table shows hundreds of thousands of clones, with around 78% occurring only once. Per the germline V gene, CDR1 is SGHKS and CDR2 is YYEKEE (reference sequence). The CDR3 totals 14 residues. Trimming shortened V by 1 base and J by 3 bases, and 7 bases separated the two germline ends.

The sequencing input was PBMCs. The chain uses TRBV5-5 and TRBJ1-4; D remains ambiguous. The receptor was derived from a woman aged 40 to 55 in good health. Some clones in this sample may be carry-over from other donors' samples. CDR3 nucleotides: TGTGCCAGCAGCTTGTCTCAGGCTAATGAAAAACTGTTTTTT. Amino acid sequence: CASSLSQANEKLFF.